The entry below gives a single TCR beta chain sequence along with its context. It has no known antigen specificity. Base qualities are not recorded, but no much larger clone differs from it by a single base. This sample is part of a study of blood T cell repertoires in COVID-19 (TCRdb year 2020). Study-wide context: Collaborator samples came from the United States, Italy and Spain and covered acute and convalescent phases of COVID-19. Samples came from the ongoing ImmuneRACE study (first 160 participants) plus 1,254 subjects from 6 global collaborators. The prospective study material was composed of cDNA or gDNA derived from T cells, B-cell-depleted T cells, or PBMCs. Deeply sampled blood TCRbeta repertoires from subjects exposed to, actively infected with, or recovered from COVID-19 were included in the dataset. Where HLA class I and class II types were available, the types were taken from metadata supplied by the sample provider, not from assay-based typing. A de-identified subject ID, COVID-19 status, age in years and sex were almost always included in the sample metadata. A freely available public database, intended as a resource for researchers studying the immune response to SARS-CoV-2, is where the repertoires were released.

TCRbeta CDR3 regions were amplified from genomic DNA by means of the immunoSEQ Assay, a bias-controlled multiplex PCR. Per the original workflow: Within the assay, amplification of reference gene primers was used to estimate how many nucleated cells each sample contained. Sequence reads were collapsed and filtered to measure the absolute abundance of every unique TCRbeta CDR3 rearrangement. For each sample, productive Simpson clonality was calculated as the square root of Simpson's diversity index across productive rearrangements. The immuneACCESS repertoire file appears here via TCRdb, limited to in-frame rearrangements. These files lack a portion of the clones; in checked studies, under half of the deficit traces to unresolved V genes, and the cause of the others is not known. That table furnishes V, J and clone size, whereas the DNA furnished D and trimming. The sample data list approximately 76,000 clones, and approximately 89% of these were observed just once. Clones ranked in the top ten supply around 8% of the sample.

The germline ends are 15 bases apart after V is trimmed by 5 bases and J by 4 bases. From the cysteine up to the phenylalanine, the CDR3 has a length of 14 residues. Solely the CDR3 DNA is kept, with 42 bases framed from the first base. CDR1 SGHTA and CDR2 FQGNSA were looked up in the germline V gene. Paper-wide results and their limitations: Clinical and demographic metadata were provided uncurated, with the amount varying by source and participant.

Each collaborating institution followed its own protocols to collect whole blood in K2EDTA tubes. For TCRbeta analysis, collaborators shipped samples in one of three forms: frozen whole blood, isolated PBMCs, or DNA extracted from either of those sample types. The chain is assembled from TRBV7-2 and TRBJ2-7; the best D guess is TRBD2, with 6 bases matching. The specimen was peripheral blood. The sequence derives from a human donor in a cohort sampled during active COVID-19. The sequenced DNA: TGTGCCAGCAGCCCTCTGGCGGGGCCGTACGAGCAGTACTTC. This gives the protein CASSPLAGPYEQYF. The CDR3 plus the reference TRBV7-2 and TRBJ2-7 genes for the other parts give the full variable domain: GAGVSQSPSNKVTEKGKDVELRCDPISGHTALYWYRQSLGQGLEFLIYFQGNSAPDKSGLPSDRFSAERTGGSVSTLTIQRTQQEDSAVYLCASSPLAGPYEQYFGPGTRLTVT.